A selection of T cell receptor beta chains follows, all from one sample in a study of T cell responses to AZD1222 COVID-19 vaccine. TCRdb's copy holds only in-frame clones and misses some; the assay was immunoSEQ multiplex PCR. The sample yields 240,000 or so clones, more than 85% seen once. The sample in question was peripheral blood, obtained on day 0 of AZD1222 vaccination. These receptors were collected from an adult in good health. Each CDR3 is given with its conserved first and last residue. Each record gives: D gene, J gene, V gene, clone size, CDR3 DNA, CDR3 protein. D genes are given only for firm matches. Clone size, where shown, is once, few, many, or a class for clones that have expanded.

>.|TRBJ2-7|TRBV28|.
TGTGCCAGCAGGCACCTCCCACGGGGGTACGAGCAGTACTTC
CASRHLPRGYEQYF
>.|TRBJ2-7|TRBV5-1|once
TGCGCCAGCAGCTTGGTGGGCGGGTACTCCTACGAGCAGTACTTC
CASSLVGGYSYEQYF
>.|TRBJ2-3|TRBV19|.
TGTGCCAGTAGGAAGGTAGCTGGCACAGATACGCAGTATTTT
CASRKVAGTDTQYF
>.|TRBJ2-1|TRBV11-3|once
TGTGCCAGCAGCTTAGGGGGAGCAAATGAGCAGTTCTTC
CASSLGGANEQFF
>.|TRBJ2-2|TRBV9|.
TGTGCCAGCAGTGCTGAGACCGGGACACTTAACACCGGGGAGCTGTTTTTT
CASSAETGTLNTGELFF
>TRBD1|TRBJ1-3|TRBV5-5|once
TGTGCCAGCAGCATGGGTCCGGCCGGGACAGGGGAAAACACCATATATTTT
CASSMGPAGTGENTIYF
>.|TRBJ2-7|TRBV18|.
TGTGCCAGCTCCCTCCGGGGCTACGAGCAGTACTTC
CASSLRGYEQYF
>TRBD1|TRBJ1-1|TRBV7-9|.
TGTGCCAGCAGCATTCTGACAGGGCTCAACACTGAAGCTTTCTTT
CASSILTGLNTEAFF
>.|TRBJ1-1|TRBV28|.
TGTGCCAGCAGTACCGGACACCGGACTGAAGCTTTCTTT
CASSTGHRTEAFF
>TRBD2|TRBJ2-7|TRBV7-8|.
TGTGCCAGCAGCCCCGGACTAGCGGGAGCCTACGAGCAGTACTTC
CASSPGLAGAYEQYF
>TRBD1|TRBJ2-2|TRBV4-1|.
TGCGCCAGCAGCCAAAGGACAGGGGCCGGGGAGCTGTTTTTT
CASSQRTGAGELFF
>TRBD2|TRBJ2-3|TRBV3-1/TRBV3-2|.
TGTGCCAGCACCGAGCGGGAGTGGTCAGATACGCAGTATTTT
CASTEREWSDTQYF
>.|TRBJ2-1|TRBV19|.
TGTGCCAGTAGCCCCCTCCACTCCTACAATGAGCAGTTCTTC
CASSPLHSYNEQFF
>TRBD1|TRBJ1-2|TRBV28|.
TGTGCCAGCAGTCCCCCCGACAGGGCCACTAACTATGGCTACACCTTC
CASSPPDRATNYGYTF
>.|TRBJ2-7|TRBV28|.
TGTGCCAGCAGTCGACTAGCCTACGAGCAGTACTTC
CASSRLAYEQYF
>.|TRBJ1-1|TRBV7-9|.
TGTGCCAGCAGCCAAGTGGGTGGTGAAGCTTTCTTT
CASSQVGGEAFF
>.|TRBJ1-5|TRBV4-2|once
TGTGCCAGCAGCCCCAGCCTTAGCAATCAGCCCCAGCATTTT
CASSPSLSNQPQHF
>TRBD1|TRBJ1-5|TRBV19|.
TGTGCCAGTAGTATGGACAGGGTGGAACAGCCCCAGCATTTT
CASSMDRVEQPQHF
>.|TRBJ2-3|TRBV19|.
TGTGCCAGTAGAGATAGGGGGACTCCGTACACAGATACGCAGTATTTT
CASRDRGTPYTDTQYF
>.|TRBJ2-6|TRBV19|.
TGTGCCAGTAGGGCGACAGCCTTGGCCTTCTCTGGGGCCAACGTCCTGACTTTC
CASRATALAFSGANVLTF
>.|TRBJ1-1|TRBV15|.
TGTGCCACCAGCAGGGACACTGAAGCTTTCTTT
CATSRDTEAFF
>.|TRBJ2-5|TRBV14|.
TGTGCCAGCAGCCTCCGACAGGCGCAAGAGACCCAGTACTTC
CASSLRQAQETQYF
>.|TRBJ2-1|TRBV28|.
TGTGCCAGCAGTTTGGCATGGGCGGCCGGAGGGCTCAATGAGCAGTTCTTC
CASSLAWAAGGLNEQFF
>.|TRBJ2-7|TRBV18|.
TGTGCCAGCTCACCTTCAGCCTACGAGCAGTACTTC
CASSPSAYEQYF
>.|TRBJ1-2|TRBV28|.
TGTGCCAGCAGTTTATTCCTGAGGGGCTACACCTTC
CASSLFLRGYTF
>.|TRBJ2-7|TRBV3-1/TRBV3-2|.
TGTGCCAGCAGCCCGGGGCCACCCTACGAGCAGTACTTC
CASSPGPPYEQYF
>.|TRBJ1-1|TRBV7-3|.
TGTGCCAGCAGCTTAAATCGGCGGGGGAACACTGAAGCTTTCTTT
CASSLNRRGNTEAFF
>.|TRBJ1-6|TRBV5-1|.
TGCGCCAGCAGCTCAGGAAATTCACCCCTCCACTTT
CASSSGNSPLHF
>.|TRBJ2-2|TRBV24-1|.
TGTGCCACCAGCGACATTGGGGCCGGGGAGCTGTTTTTT
CATSDIGAGELFF
>TRBD1|TRBJ2-2|TRBV3-1/TRBV3-2|.
TGTGCCAGCAGCCTAGGACAGGTGACCGGGGAGCTGTTTTTT
CASSLGQVTGELFF
>TRBD1|TRBJ2-7|TRBV28|.
TGTGCCAGCAGGGGGGACAGGGAAAGCTACGAGCAGTACTTC
CASRGDRESYEQYF
>TRBD1|TRBJ1-6|TRBV2|.
TGTGCCAGCAGTGATGTTTCAGGGGGTTCACCCCTCCACTTT
CASSDVSGGSPLHF
>.|TRBJ2-2|TRBV6-5|few
TGTGCCAGCAGTTATGCGACCTCGAGCAGGGAGCTGTTTTTT
CASSYATSSRELFF
>TRBD1|TRBJ2-5|TRBV5-1|.
TGCGCCAGCAGCTTCCGACAGGGCGAGACCCAGTACTTC
CASSFRQGETQYF
>.|TRBJ2-7|TRBV19|once
TGTGCCAGTAGTATGGGCTACGAGCAGTACTTC
CASSMGYEQYF
>.|TRBJ2-5|TRBV27|.
TGTGCCAGCAGTTTCAATAGGGGGACCCAGTACTTC
CASSFNRGTQYF
>.|TRBJ1-2|TRBV3-1/TRBV3-2|.
TGTGCCAGCAGCGAAGGAACAGGGAGCTATGGCTACACCTTC
CASSEGTGSYGYTF
>.|TRBJ2-5|TRBV29-1|once
TGCAGCGTTGAAGCATGGGGGCAAGAGACCCAGTACTTC
CSVEAWGQETQYF
>TRBD1|TRBJ1-2|TRBV2|.
TGTGCCAGCAGGGCACAGGGGGCGGGTGGCTACACCTTC
CASRAQGAGGYTF
>TRBD1|TRBJ1-2|TRBV4-2|once
TGTGCCAGCAGCCAAGGGGACCGGGACAGCTATGGCTACACCTTC
CASSQGDRDSYGYTF
>TRBD1|TRBJ2-7|TRBV7-9|.
TGTGCCAGCAGCTCGACAGGGGGCCCCGAGCAGTACTTC
CASSSTGGPEQYF
>TRBD2|TRBJ2-1|TRBV27|.
TGTGCCAGCAGCCGTAGCGGGAAGGGTTCCTACAATGAGCAGTTCTTC
CASSRSGKGSYNEQFF
>TRBD2|TRBJ2-3|TRBV2|once
TGTGCCAGCAGGGGACTAGCGGGCAGCACAGATACGCAGTATTTT
CASRGLAGSTDTQYF
>.|TRBJ1-4|TRBV29-1|.
TGCAGCGTTTCTCTGGGGATAGGAGATGAAAAACTGTTTTTT
CSVSLGIGDEKLFF
>.|TRBJ2-1|TRBV5-1|.
TGCGCCAGCAGCAAGGGGAACGGTGAGCAGTTCTTC
CASSKGNGEQFF